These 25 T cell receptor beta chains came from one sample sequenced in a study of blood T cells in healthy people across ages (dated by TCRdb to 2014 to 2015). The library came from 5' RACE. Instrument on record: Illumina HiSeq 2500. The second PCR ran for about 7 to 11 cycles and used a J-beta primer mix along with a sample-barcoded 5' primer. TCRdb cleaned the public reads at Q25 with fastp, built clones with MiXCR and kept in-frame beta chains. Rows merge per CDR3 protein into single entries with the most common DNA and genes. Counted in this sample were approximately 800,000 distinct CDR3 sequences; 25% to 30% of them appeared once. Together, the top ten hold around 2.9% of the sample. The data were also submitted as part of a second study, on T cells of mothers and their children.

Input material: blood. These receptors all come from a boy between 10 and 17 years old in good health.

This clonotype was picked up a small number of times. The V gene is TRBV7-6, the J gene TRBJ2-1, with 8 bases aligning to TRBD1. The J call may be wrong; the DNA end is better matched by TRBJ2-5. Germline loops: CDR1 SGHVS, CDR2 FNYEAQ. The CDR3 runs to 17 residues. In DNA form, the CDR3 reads TGTGCCAGCAGCTTAAGTAACAGGGGGAACGCCGGGGAGACCCAGTACTTC. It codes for CASSLSNRGNAGETQYF.

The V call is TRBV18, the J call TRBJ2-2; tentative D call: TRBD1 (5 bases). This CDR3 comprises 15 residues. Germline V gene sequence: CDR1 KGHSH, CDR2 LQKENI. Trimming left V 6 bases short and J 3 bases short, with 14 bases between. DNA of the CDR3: TGTGCCAGCTCTCTCAAGGGGCCCTACACCGGGGAGCTGTTTTTT. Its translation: CASSLKGPYTGELFF.

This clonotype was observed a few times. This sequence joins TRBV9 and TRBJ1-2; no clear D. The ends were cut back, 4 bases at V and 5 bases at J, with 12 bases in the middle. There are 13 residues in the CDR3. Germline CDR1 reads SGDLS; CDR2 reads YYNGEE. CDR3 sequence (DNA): TGTGCCAGCAGCCCACAAGGTCTTTATGGCTACACCTTC. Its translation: CASSPQGLYGYTF.

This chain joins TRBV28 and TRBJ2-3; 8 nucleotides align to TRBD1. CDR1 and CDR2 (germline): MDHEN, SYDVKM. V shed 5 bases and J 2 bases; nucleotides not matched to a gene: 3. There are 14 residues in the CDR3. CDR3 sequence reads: CASSQGANTDTQYF. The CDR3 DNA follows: TGTGCCAGCAGTCAGGGGGCGAACACAGATACGCAGTATTTT.

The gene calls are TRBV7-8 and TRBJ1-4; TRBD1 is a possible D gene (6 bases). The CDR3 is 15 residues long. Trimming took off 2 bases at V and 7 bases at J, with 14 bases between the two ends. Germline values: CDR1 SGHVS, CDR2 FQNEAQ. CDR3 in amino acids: CASSLYTGSGEKLFF. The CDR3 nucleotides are TGTGCCAGCAGCTTATATACAGGGTCCGGTGAAAAACTGTTTTTT.

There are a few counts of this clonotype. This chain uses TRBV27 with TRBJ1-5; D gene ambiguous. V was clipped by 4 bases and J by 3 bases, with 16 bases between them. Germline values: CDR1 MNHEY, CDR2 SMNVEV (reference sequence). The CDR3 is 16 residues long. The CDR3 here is CASSSLGWDVNQPQHF. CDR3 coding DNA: TGTGCCAGCAGTTCGTTGGGGTGGGATGTCAATCAGCCCCAGCATTTT.

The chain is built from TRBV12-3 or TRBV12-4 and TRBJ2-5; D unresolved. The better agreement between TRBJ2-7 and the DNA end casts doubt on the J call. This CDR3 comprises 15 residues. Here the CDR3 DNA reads TGTGCCAGCAGTTTAGCTACGTCGGTCTCCTACGAGCAGTACTTC. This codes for CASSLATSVSYEQYF.

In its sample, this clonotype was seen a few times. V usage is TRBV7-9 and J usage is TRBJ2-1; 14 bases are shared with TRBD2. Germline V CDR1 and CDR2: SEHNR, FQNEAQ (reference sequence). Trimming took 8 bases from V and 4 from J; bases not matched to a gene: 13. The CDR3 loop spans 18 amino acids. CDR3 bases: TGTGCCAGCCACGGGGGACTAGCGGGGGACCTAGGGTACAATGAGCAGTTCTTC. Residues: CASHGGLAGDLGYNEQFF.

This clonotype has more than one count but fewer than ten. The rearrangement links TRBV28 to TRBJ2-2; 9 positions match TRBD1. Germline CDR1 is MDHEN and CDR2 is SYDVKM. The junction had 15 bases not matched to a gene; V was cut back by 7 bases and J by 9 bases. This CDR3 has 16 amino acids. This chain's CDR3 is CASIHPGQGPFRELFF. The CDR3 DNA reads TGTGCCAGCATACATCCGGGACAGGGTCCGTTCCGGGAGCTGTTTTTT.

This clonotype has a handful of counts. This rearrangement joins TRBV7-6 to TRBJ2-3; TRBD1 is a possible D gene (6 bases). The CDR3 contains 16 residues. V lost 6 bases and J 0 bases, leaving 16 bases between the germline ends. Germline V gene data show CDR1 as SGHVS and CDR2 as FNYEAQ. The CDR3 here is CASRRNLQGSTDTQYF. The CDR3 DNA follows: TGTGCCAGCAGAAGAAACCTACAGGGTAGCACAGATACGCAGTATTTT.

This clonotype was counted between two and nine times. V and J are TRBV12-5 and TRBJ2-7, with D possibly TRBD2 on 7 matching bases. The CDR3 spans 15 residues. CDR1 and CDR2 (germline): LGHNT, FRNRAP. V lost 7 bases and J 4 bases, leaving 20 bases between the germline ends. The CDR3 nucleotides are TGTGCTAGTGTACCTAGCTTAGGGGGGGCTTACGAGCAGTACTTC. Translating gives CASVPSLGGAYEQYF.

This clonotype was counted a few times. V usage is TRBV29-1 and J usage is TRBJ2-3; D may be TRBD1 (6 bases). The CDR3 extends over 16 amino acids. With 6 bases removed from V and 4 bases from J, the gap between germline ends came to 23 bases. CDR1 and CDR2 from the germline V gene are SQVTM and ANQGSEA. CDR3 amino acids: CSVNSLQGSFPDTQYF. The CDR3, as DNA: TGCAGCGTGAATTCTCTCCAGGGGTCTTTTCCAGATACGCAGTATTTT.

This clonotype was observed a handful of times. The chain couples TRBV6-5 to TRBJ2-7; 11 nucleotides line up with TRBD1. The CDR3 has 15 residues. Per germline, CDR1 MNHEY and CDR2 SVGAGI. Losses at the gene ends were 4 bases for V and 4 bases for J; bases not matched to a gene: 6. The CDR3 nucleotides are TGTGCCAGCAGTTTCCGGGACAGGGGGTTTTACGAGCAGTACTTC. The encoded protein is CASSFRDRGFYEQYF.

CDR3 nucleotide sequence: TGCAGTGCTAGTGGGGGGGCGGGGTTCTACGAGCAGTACTTC. Encoded protein: CSASGGAGFYEQYF. V is TRBV20-1 and J is TRBJ2-7, with D perhaps TRBD2 (7 bases). The germline V gene encodes CDR1 DFQATT and CDR2 SNEGSKA (reference sequence). The CDR3 consists of 14 residues. V lost 3 bases and J 3 bases, leaving 15 bases between the germline ends.

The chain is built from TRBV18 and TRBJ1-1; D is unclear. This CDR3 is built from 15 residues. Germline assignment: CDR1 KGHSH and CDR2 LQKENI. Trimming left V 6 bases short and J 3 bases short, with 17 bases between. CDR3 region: CASSITGSSDTEAFF. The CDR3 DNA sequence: TGTGCCAGCTCCATAACGGGGAGTTCGGACACTGAAGCTTTCTTT.

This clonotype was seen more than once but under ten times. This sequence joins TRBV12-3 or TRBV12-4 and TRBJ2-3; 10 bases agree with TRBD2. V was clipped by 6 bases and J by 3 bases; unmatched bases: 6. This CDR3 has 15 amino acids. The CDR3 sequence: CASRGQRGGTDTQYF. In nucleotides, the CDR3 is TGTGCCAGCAGAGGGCAGCGGGGGGGGACAGATACGCAGTATTTT.

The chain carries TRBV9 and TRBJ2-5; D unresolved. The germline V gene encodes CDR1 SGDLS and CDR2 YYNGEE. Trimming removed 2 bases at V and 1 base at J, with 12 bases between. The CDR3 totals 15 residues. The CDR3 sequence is CASSVTESLQETQYF. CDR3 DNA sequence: TGTGCCAGCAGCGTCACGGAGAGCCTCCAAGAGACCCAGTACTTC.

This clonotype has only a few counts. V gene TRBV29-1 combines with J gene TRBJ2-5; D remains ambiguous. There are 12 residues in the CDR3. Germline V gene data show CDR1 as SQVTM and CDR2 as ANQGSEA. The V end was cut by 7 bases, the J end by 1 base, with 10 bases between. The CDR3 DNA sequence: TGCAGCGGGCAAACGAGCCAAGAGACCCAGTACTTC. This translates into CSGQTSQETQYF. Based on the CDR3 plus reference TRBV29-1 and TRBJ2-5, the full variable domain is SAVISQKPSRDICQRGTSLTIQCQVDSQVTMMFWYRQQPGQSLTLIATANQGSEATYESGFVIDKFPISRPNLTFSTLTVSNMSPEDSSIYLCSGQTSQETQYFGPGTRLLVL.

DNA for the CDR3: TGTGCCAGCAGCCGTAGCGGGGCGCCCGGGGAGCTGTTTTTT. This encodes CASSRSGAPGELFF. The V and J genes are TRBV7-2 and TRBJ2-2; 8 bases are shared with TRBD2. The ends lost 5 bases at V and 6 bases at J; junction bases unmatched: 5. The CDR3 runs 14 residues. Germline CDR1 SGHTA, CDR2 FQGNSA. The full variable domain, in which reference TRBV7-2 and TRBJ2-2 provide the parts outside the CDR3, is GAGVSQSPSNKVTEKGKDVELRCDPISGHTALYWYRQSLGQGLEFLIYFQGNSAPDKSGLPSDRFSAERTGGSVSTLTIQRTQQEDSAVYLCASSRSGAPGELFFGEGSRLTVL.

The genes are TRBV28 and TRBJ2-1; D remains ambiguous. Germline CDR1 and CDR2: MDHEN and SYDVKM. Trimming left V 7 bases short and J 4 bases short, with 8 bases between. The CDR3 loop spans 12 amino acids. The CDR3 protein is CASTTAYNEQFF. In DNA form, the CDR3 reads TGTGCCAGCACCACCGCTTACAATGAGCAGTTCTTC.

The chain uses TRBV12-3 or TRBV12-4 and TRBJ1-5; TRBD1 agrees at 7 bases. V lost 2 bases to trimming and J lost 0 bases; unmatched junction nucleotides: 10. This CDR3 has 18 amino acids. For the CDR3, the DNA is TGTGCCAGCAGTTTAACAGGGGCCCAGGCTTATAGCAATCAGCCCCAGCATTTT. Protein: CASSLTGAQAYSNQPQHF.

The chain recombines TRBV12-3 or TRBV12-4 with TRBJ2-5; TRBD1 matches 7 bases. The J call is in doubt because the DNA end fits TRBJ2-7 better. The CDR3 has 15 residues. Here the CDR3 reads CASSFRGQKPYEQYF. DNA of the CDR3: TGTGCCAGCAGTTTTAGGGGACAGAAACCCTACGAGCAGTACTTC.

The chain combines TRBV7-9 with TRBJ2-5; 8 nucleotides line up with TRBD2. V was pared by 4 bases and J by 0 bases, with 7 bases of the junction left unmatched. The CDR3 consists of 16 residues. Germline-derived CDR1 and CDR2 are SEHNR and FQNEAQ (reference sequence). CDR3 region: CASSSRGGPYQETQYF. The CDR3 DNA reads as TGTGCCAGCAGCTCCCGGGGGGGGCCCTACCAAGAGACCCAGTACTTC.

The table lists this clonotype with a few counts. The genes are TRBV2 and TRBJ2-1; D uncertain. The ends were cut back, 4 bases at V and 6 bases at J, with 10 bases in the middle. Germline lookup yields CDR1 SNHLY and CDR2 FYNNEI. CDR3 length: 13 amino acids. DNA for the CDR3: TGTGCCAGCAGTGCTGAGGCGTTCAATGAGCAGTTCTTC. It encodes CASSAEAFNEQFF.

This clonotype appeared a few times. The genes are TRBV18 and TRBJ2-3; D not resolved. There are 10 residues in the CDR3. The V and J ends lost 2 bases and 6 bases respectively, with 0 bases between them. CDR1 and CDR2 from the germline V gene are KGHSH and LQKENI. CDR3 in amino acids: CASSPDTQYF. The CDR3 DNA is TGTGCCAGCTCACCAGATACGCAGTATTTT. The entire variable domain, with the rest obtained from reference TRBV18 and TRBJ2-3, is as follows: NAGVMQNPRHLVRRRGQEARLRCSPMKGHSHVYWYRQLPEEGLKFMVYLQKENIIDESGMPKERFSAEFPKEGPSILRIQQVVRGDSAAYFCASSPDTQYFGPGTRLTVL.